A single sample is the source of the 15 T cell receptor beta chains below, sequenced in a study of blood T cell repertoires in COVID-19. Profiling relied on immunoSEQ multiplex PCR, and the TCRdb table lists in-frame clones only, not all of them. The sample shows approximately 220,000 clones, 80% to 90% of them seen only once. The sample comprised PBMCs or T cells enriched from blood (not recorded which). The receptor source for this set is a woman between 18 and 30 years old in a cohort exposed to, infected with or recovered from COVID-19 (not recorded which).

The gene calls are TRBV7-3 and TRBJ2-3, with D possibly matching TRBD2 (5 bases). This CDR3 comprises 13 residues. V gave up 5 bases and J gave up 2 bases, with 8 bases separating them. CDR1 and CDR2 (germline): SGHTA, FQGTGA. The CDR3 bases are TGTGCCAGCAGCCCCGGACTCACAGATACGCAGTATTTT. This gives the protein CASSPGLTDTQYF. Together with reference TRBV7-3 and TRBJ2-3, the CDR3 gives the full variable domain: GAGVSQTPSNKVTEKGKYVELRCDPISGHTALYWYRQSLGQGPEFLIYFQGTGAADDSGLPNDRFFAVRPEGSVSTLKIQRTERGDSAVYLCASSPGLTDTQYFGPGTRLTVL.

The J gene is TRBJ2-7, the V gene TRBV29-1, with D maybe TRBD1 (6 bases). The V gene lost 5 bases and the J gene lost 0 bases, with 11 bases spanning the gap. Germline CDR1 and CDR2: SQVTM and ANQGSEA. The CDR3 is made up of 13 amino acids. CDR3 residues: CSVHTGSSYEQYF. CDR3 sequence (DNA): TGCAGCGTTCACACAGGGAGCTCCTACGAGCAGTACTTC.

This sequence joins TRBV7-9 and TRBJ2-7, with 9 bases matching TRBD2. J lost 2 bases, V lost 5 bases, and 7 bases had no gene match. CDR1 SEHNR and CDR2 FQNEAQ come from the germline V gene (reference sequence). This CDR3 is built from 15 residues. The CDR3 loop reads CASSRSGGPTYEQYF. The CDR3 coding sequence is TGTGCCAGCAGCCGGAGCGGGGGGCCCACCTACGAGCAGTACTTC.

The J gene is TRBJ2-7, the V gene TRBV5-6; unclear D gene. CDR3 length: 13 residues. V was trimmed by 3 bases and J by 7 bases, leaving 14 bases between them. CDR1 and CDR2 from the germline V gene are SGHDT and YYEEEE. CDR3 DNA: TGTGCCAGCAGCTCCTTCGGGTATCGGGAGCAGTACTTC. Translating it yields CASSSFGYREQYF.

A few counts support this clone. The rearrangement links TRBV3-1 (or the pseudogene TRBV3-2) to TRBJ1-1; possibly TRBD1 for D (5 bases). Per germline, CDR1 LGHDT and CDR2 YNNKEL (reference sequence). V was shortened by 4 bases and J by 3 bases, with 12 bases between the two germline ends. The CDR3 extends over 14 amino acids. CDR3 residues: CASSRLDSHTEAFF. In DNA form, the CDR3 reads TGTGCCAGCAGCCGACTCGACAGCCACACTGAAGCTTTCTTT.

The chain's CDR3 is CASSLGAGVDTQYF. For the CDR3, the DNA is TGTGCCAGCAGCTTAGGGGCGGGAGTGGATACGCAGTATTTT. V and J are TRBV7-3 and TRBJ2-3; 7 bases map to TRBD2. V was clipped by 2 bases and J by 6 bases; unmatched bases: 5. This CDR3 region has 14 residues. Germline values: CDR1 SGHTA, CDR2 FQGTGA. The full variable domain, with the rest looked up from reference TRBV7-3 and TRBJ2-3, is GAGVSQTPSNKVTEKGKYVELRCDPISGHTALYWYRQSLGQGPEFLIYFQGTGAADDSGLPNDRFFAVRPEGSVSTLKIQRTERGDSAVYLCASSLGAGVDTQYFGPGTRLTVL.

This chain joins TRBV9 and TRBJ2-7, with D hard to call. V was cut by 0 bases and J by 4 bases, with 11 bases left in between. This CDR3 contains 14 residues. The germline V gene has CDR1 SGDLS and CDR2 YYNGEE. CDR3 sequence (DNA): TGTGCCAGCAGCGTAGGGGTAGCTGGGTACGAGCAGTACTTC. It translates to CASSVGVAGYEQYF.

The CDR3 region has the DNA TGTGCCAGCAGTGAACGCGGGGGGCTGAACACTGAAGCTTTCTTT. Amino acids: CASSERGGLNTEAFF. The J gene is TRBJ1-1, the V gene TRBV6-1; weak D call: TRBD1 (6 bases). CDR3 length: 15 residues. Trimming shortened V by 2 bases and J by 0 bases, and 10 bases separated the two germline ends. The germline CDR1 and CDR2 sequences are MNHNS and SASEGT.

This CDR3 reads CASSPTRQGNNEQFF. The CDR3 DNA is TGTGCCAGCTCACCGACTCGCCAGGGTAACAATGAGCAGTTCTTC. This chain links TRBV18 with TRBJ2-1, with a tentative D call TRBD1 (5 bases). Trimming removed 3 bases from V and 5 bases from J, with 14 bases in between. The CDR3 runs 15 residues. Germline lookup yields CDR1 KGHSH and CDR2 LQKENI.

The table lists this clone with a few counts. The V and J genes are TRBV5-5 and TRBJ1-1; no reliable D call. V lost 0 bases and J lost 6, with 15 bases in between. This CDR3 has 15 residues. Germline-derived CDR1 and CDR2 are SGHKS and YYEKEE (reference sequence). In DNA, the CDR3 is TGTGCCAGCAGCTTGGGATGGCGGGAAGCGTCTGAAGCTTTCTTT. Its protein product is CASSLGWREASEAFF.

This clone was observed a few times. The chain carries TRBV6-5 and TRBJ2-2, with D tentatively TRBD2 (5 bases). The germline V gene has CDR1 MNHEY and CDR2 SVGAGI. This CDR3 spans 14 amino acids. Trimming shortened V by 5 bases and J by 3 bases, and 10 bases separated the two germline ends. The CDR3 loop reads CASSPWTDTGELFF. The CDR3 DNA follows: TGTGCCAGCAGTCCGTGGACTGACACCGGGGAGCTGTTTTTT.

This CDR3 reads CASSLDLAGDTDTQYF. The CDR3 coding sequence is TGTGCCAGCAGCTTAGATCTAGCGGGCGACACAGATACGCAGTATTTT. The chain links TRBV11-2 to TRBJ2-3; TRBD2 matches at 8 bases. The CDR3 is made up of 16 amino acids. The V and J ends lost 0 bases and 2 bases, in that order; junction bases with no gene match: 4. Germline V gives CDR1 SGHAT, CDR2 FQNNGV.

This chain uses TRBV18 with TRBJ2-1; D is perhaps TRBD2 (5 bases). The V end was cut by 2 bases, the J end by 2 bases, with 13 bases between. This CDR3 contains 16 residues. From germline, CDR1 is KGHSH and CDR2 LQKENI. This CDR3 reads CASSPSDSVTYNEQFF. In DNA form, the CDR3 reads TGTGCCAGCTCACCATCGGACTCGGTCACCTACAATGAGCAGTTCTTC. Looking up the rest from reference TRBV18 and TRBJ2-1 gives the full variable domain: NAGVMQNPRHLVRRRGQEARLRCSPMKGHSHVYWYRQLPEEGLKFMVYLQKENIIDESGMPKERFSAEFPKEGPSILRIQQVVRGDSAAYFCASSPSDSVTYNEQFFGPGTRLTVL.

The rearrangement joins TRBV6-5 to TRBJ1-4; no firm D call. The CDR3 loop spans 13 amino acids. CDR1 and CDR2 (germline): MNHEY, SVGAGI. Trimming left V 0 bases short and J 8 bases short, with 7 bases between. CDR3 bases: TGTGCCAGCAGTTACTCGTTTGGCGAAAAACTGTTTTTT. Translation: CASSYSFGEKLFF.

The chain couples TRBV28 to TRBJ2-7; perhaps TRBD1 as D (5 bases). The germline V gene encodes CDR1 MDHEN and CDR2 SYDVKM. Trimming pared 1 base from V and 3 bases from J, leaving 10 bases between. This CDR3 is built from 14 residues. CDR3 nucleotide sequence: TGTGCCAGCAGTTTATTTGCAGGGAACTACGAGCAGTACTTC. This translates into CASSLFAGNYEQYF.